A selection of T cell receptor beta chains follows, all from one sample in a study of control samples from healthy donors and cancer patients. This table comes from immunoSEQ multiplex PCR, and its TCRdb copy is limited to in-frame clones, with some not included. The sample contains 350,000 to 450,000 clones, about 93% of which appear only once. The sample taken for sequencing was PBMCs. The receptors come from a man aged 35 to 55 with head and neck cancer. CDR3s include the opening cysteine and the closing phenylalanine or tryptophan. The D gene is left open where the match is weak. The size of a clone is reported for some rows only, either as once, few or many, or as a class for expanded clones.

clone size | D gene | J gene | V gene | CDR3 DNA | CDR3 protein
- | TRBD2 | TRBJ2-3 | TRBV11-2 | TGTGCCAGCAGCTTAGAACTAGCGGCCATAGCGGATACGCAGTATTTT | CASSLELAAIADTQYF
- | TRBD2 | TRBJ2-2 | TRBV28 | TGTGCCAGCAGTTCTACTAGCGGGAACACCGGGGAGCTGTTTTTT | CASSSTSGNTGELFF
- | - | TRBJ2-7 | TRBV2 | TGTGCCAGCACGTTATTACAGAGCTCCTACGAGCAGTACTTC | CASTLLQSSYEQYF
- | - | TRBJ2-1 | TRBV12-3/TRBV12-4 | TGTGCCACCTCCCCGGGCCTGGGGAATGAGCAGTTCTTC | CATSPGLGNEQFF
once | TRBD2 | TRBJ2-2 | TRBV7-9 | TGTGCCAGCAGCCCCGGACTAGCGGGGAACACCGGGGAGCTGTTTTTT | CASSPGLAGNTGELFF
- | TRBD2 | TRBJ2-7 | TRBV28 | TGTGCCAGCTCGGGACTAGCGAGTGAGCAGTACTTC | CASSGLASEQYF
- | - | TRBJ1-4 | TRBV4-3 | TGCGCCAGCAGCGCGCGGGTTGGGGCGGATGAAAAACTGTTTTTT | CASSARVGADEKLFF
few | TRBD2 | TRBJ2-1 | TRBV7-3 | TGTGCCAGCAGCTTAGCACTAGCGGGAGCGCCTGAGCAGTTCTTC | CASSLALAGAPEQFF
- | TRBD1 | TRBJ2-7 | TRBV7-8 | TGTGCCAGCAGCCGACAGGGGGCGGGGTACGAGCAGTACTTC | CASSRQGAGYEQYF
- | - | TRBJ2-7 | TRBV12-3/TRBV12-4 | TGTGCCAGCAGTCGGACAGCCCTTTTGGAGCAGTACTTC | CASSRTALLEQYF
- | TRBD2 | TRBJ2-5 | TRBV5-1 | TGCGCCAGCAGCTTGATACCGACTAGCGGGAGGGAGACCCAGTACTTC | CASSLIPTSGRETQYF
- | - | TRBJ1-5 | TRBV28 | TGTGCCAGCAGTTTGAGAGGGGGGTATGTCAATCAGCCCCAGCATTTT | CASSLRGGYVNQPQHF
few | - | TRBJ2-7 | TRBV5-1 | TGCGCCAGCAGCTTAGGTCGACTCGACGAGCAGTACTTC | CASSLGRLDEQYF
- | TRBD2 | TRBJ2-1 | TRBV11-3 | TGTGCCAGCAGCTTTCGCGGGAGTGAGCAGTTCTTC | CASSFRGSEQFF
- | - | TRBJ1-5 | TRBV3-1/TRBV3-2 | TGTGCCAGCAGCCCAACAGGGTCGGCAAATCCCAATCAGCCCCAGCATTTT | CASSPTGSANPNQPQHF
- | - | TRBJ1-5 | TRBV3-1/TRBV3-2 | TGTGCCAGCAGCCAAGTGTCCGGGAATCAGCCCCAGCATTTT | CASSQVSGNQPQHF
- | TRBD2 | TRBJ2-3 | TRBV11-3 | TGTGCCAGCAGCTCCCGGGGGGGCAACACAGATACGCAGTATTTT | CASSSRGGNTDTQYF
- | - | TRBJ2-7 | TRBV9 | TGTGCCAGCAGCGTAGGATCGGGGATACAGTCCTACGAGCAGTACTTC | CASSVGSGIQSYEQYF
- | TRBD2 | TRBJ2-1 | TRBV7-3 | TGTGCCAGCAGCCACAGCGGGAGTAAGAACAATGAGCAGTTCTTC | CASSHSGSKNNEQFF
few | - | TRBJ2-7 | TRBV5-4 | TGTGCCAGCAGCGTAGACGGGGCATTGCACGAGCAGTACTTC | CASSVDGALHEQYF
once | TRBD1 | TRBJ2-1 | TRBV6-1 | TGTGCCAGCAGTGAAGGACAGGGGTTTAGTGAGCAGTTCTTC | CASSEGQGFSEQFF
- | - | TRBJ2-2 | TRBV28 | TGTGCCAGCAGCCCTCTGGGCACCGGGGAGCTGTTTTTT | CASSPLGTGELFF
- | TRBD1 | TRBJ1-6 | TRBV11-2 | TGTGCCAGCAGCTTATGGATAGGGGGCAGTGATTCACCCCTCCACTTT | CASSLWIGGSDSPLHF
- | - | TRBJ1-5 | TRBV19 | TGTGCCAGTAGTGTACGGACAGACAATCAGCCCCAGCATTTT | CASSVRTDNQPQHF
- | - | TRBJ1-1 | TRBV5-1 | TGCGCCAGCAGCTTGGGTCCCGGGGCCGACACTGAAGCTTTCTTT | CASSLGPGADTEAFF
- | TRBD1 | TRBJ2-5 | TRBV10-1 | TGCGCCAGCAGTGAAGGGGGCAGGGGGATTCGAGAGACCCAGTACTTC | CASSEGGRGIRETQYF
- | TRBD2 | TRBJ2-1 | TRBV5-1 | TGCGCCTCCCGGGGGGGAGCAACTTGGGTAGCGCTAGCCCAATACAATGAGCAGTTCTTC | CASRGGATWVALAQYNEQFF
- | - | TRBJ1-6 | TRBV5-1 | TGCGCCAGCAGCTTGGAGGGGCAATCACCCCTCCACTTT | CASSLEGQSPLHF
- | - | TRBJ1-1 | TRBV6-6 | TGTGCCAGCAGTTACCTCCTGAACACTGAAGCTTTCTTT | CASSYLLNTEAFF
- | - | TRBJ1-2 | TRBV9 | TGTGCCAGCAGCGTCAGTAGGATAGATAACTATGGCTACACCTTC | CASSVSRIDNYGYTF
- | TRBD1 | TRBJ2-5 | TRBV10-3 | TGTGCCTTTACAGGGGGCGGGGAGACCCAGTACTTC | CAFTGGGETQYF
- | - | TRBJ1-1 | TRBV11-3 | TGTGCCAGCAGCTTAATCGCCGGGGCCCTGAATACTGAAGCTTTCTTT | CASSLIAGALNTEAFF
- | - | TRBJ2-5 | TRBV18 | TGTGCCAGCTCACCCCTCCAAGAGACCCAGTACTTC | CASSPLQETQYF
- | TRBD2 | TRBJ2-7 | TRBV9 | TGTGCCAGCAGCCCCTGGGGAGGGTCGTACGAGCAGTACTTC | CASSPWGGSYEQYF
- | TRBD2 | TRBJ2-3 | TRBV24-1 | TGTGCCACCAGCCCCGGGGGGTCCACAGATACGCAGTATTTT | CATSPGGSTDTQYF
- | TRBD1 | TRBJ2-1 | TRBV7-2 | TGTGCCAGCAGCTTATTGACGGGACAGAGGAACAATGAGCAGTTCTTC | CASSLLTGQRNNEQFF
- | - | TRBJ1-6 | TRBV28 | TGTGCCAGCAGTTTAATCGCCAGTTATGAATCACCCCTCCACTTT | CASSLIASYESPLHF
- | - | TRBJ1-6 | TRBV5-1 | TGCGCCAGCAGCCCGGAAGGTACAGGCTCACCCCTCCACTTT | CASSPEGTGSPLHF
- | - | TRBJ1-2 | TRBV6-1 | TGTGCCAGCAGTGAAGCCTTCTATATTAACTATGGCTACACCTTC | CASSEAFYINYGYTF
once | TRBD1 | TRBJ2-3 | TRBV9 | TGTGCCAGCAGCGCCCATATACCGGGACAGGGGAACACAGATACGCAGTATTTT | CASSAHIPGQGNTDTQYF